This T cell receptor (beta chain) was sequenced for a study of CD8 T cells in ankylosing spondylitis. This clonotype was picked up a small number of times. Its target is unknown. A junction end diverges from the germline sequence, so it may reflect a read error. General study points: Disease-linked clones bore a CD8+ phenotype and were relatively rare in peripheral blood. Eight highly homologous variants formed a TCR beta motif that appeared characteristic of ankylosing spondylitis blood. Reported data indicate significant enrichment of disease-linked clones within matched ankylosing spondylitis synovial fluid.

CDR3 length: 13 residues. Germline V gene lookup returns CDR1 DFQATT and CDR2 SNEGSKA (reference sequence). TCRdb used MiXCR to reprocess the 5' RACE reads, holding one entry per CDR3 protein. The sample lists about 840,000 distinct CDR3 sequences, over 9.5% seen once, with about 0.5% in the top ten. The sequenced material came from blood, either unsorted or a sorted T cell fraction (not recorded which). The TCR was taken from a male donor with ankylosing spondylitis. The genes are TRBV20-1 and TRBJ2-7; a weak D match, TRBD1 (5 bases). The CDR3 DNA sequence: TGCAGTGCCGGAAGGGGTAGCTCCCACGAGCAGTACTTC. Residues: CSAGRGSSHEQYF.